This T cell receptor beta chain was recovered during a study of blood T cell repertoires in COVID-19. Across the study: The origin of the acute and convalescent COVID-19 samples was the United States, Italy and Spain. The analysed material was cDNA or gDNA that came from T cells, B-cell-depleted T cells, or PBMCs.

How the authors handled the data: Reference gene primer amplification in the assay estimated nucleated cell counts. Sequenced by immunoSEQ multiplex PCR; TCRdb stores in-frame clones only, minus some. V, J and clone size are taken as reported in that table, and D and trimming were inferred from the DNA itself. The repertoire holds about 130,000 clones, with around four fifths as singletons. The CDR3 runs 17 residues. From germline, CDR1 is MNHNY and CDR2 SVGAGI (reference sequence). Trimming cost V 6 bases and J 0 bases, with 15 bases left between them. The sample taken for sequencing was peripheral blood. The chain uses TRBV6-6 and TRBJ1-6, with D hard to call. The sequence was obtained from a man aged 40-50 years with active or convalescent COVID-19. In nucleotides, the CDR3 is TGTGCCAGCAGCCGACCCCGGTCAAGCTCCTATAATTCACCCCTCCACTTT. The encoded protein is CASSRPRSSSYNSPLHF.